This T cell receptor (beta chain) was profiled in a study of CD8 T cells in ankylosing spondylitis. TCRdb fed the 5' RACE reads into MiXCR, producing one record per CDR3 protein. The sample holds approximately 350,000 distinct CDR3 sequences, roughly 15% seen once. This clonotype appeared a few times. Trimming took off 8 bases at V and 0 bases at J, with 16 bases between the two ends. In germline, CDR1 is ENHRY, CDR2 SYGVKD. The CDR3 runs to 15 residues. The TCR comes from a male donor with ankylosing spondylitis or in good health (not recorded which). The sample was blood, either unsorted or a sorted T cell fraction (not recorded which). The chain employs TRBV10-3 and TRBJ1-1; D might be TRBD1 (5 bases). The CDR3 region has the DNA TGTGCCATCGGGGGAGGGGCCCCACTGAACACTGAAGCTTTCTTT. It codes for CAIGGGAPLNTEAFF.